The 16 T cell receptor beta chains below come from one sample, sequenced in a study of shared clonotypes between healthy human individuals. Only in-frame clones appear in the TCRdb table, and some are missing; sequencing was by immunoSEQ multiplex PCR. The sample consists of just under 350,000 clones, about 73% of them appearing once. The sequenced sample consisted of memory CD4+ T cells sorted from blood. Subset reported: CD45RA-negative fraction. These receptors came from a man younger than 40 in good health.

The chain has TRBV10-3 and TRBJ2-7; TRBD1 matches at 8 bases. The V and J ends lost 4 bases and 0 bases, in that order; junction bases with no gene match: 11. Germline V gene data show CDR1 as ENHRY and CDR2 as SYGVKD. The CDR3 consists of 17 residues. The CDR3 protein is CAISADRGRTSSYEQYF. CDR3 DNA: TGTGCCATCAGTGCCGACAGGGGACGGACGAGCTCCTACGAGCAGTACTTC.

This chain connects TRBV7-6 to TRBJ2-1; D not resolved. The V gene lost 0 bases and the J gene lost 12 bases, with 18 bases spanning the gap. Looked up from germline, CDR1 is SGHVS and CDR2 is FNYEAQ. The CDR3 has 15 amino acids. This CDR3 is CASSLAQALSSGQFF. DNA of the CDR3: TGTGCCAGCAGCTTAGCCCAAGCGCTATCTTCTGGGCAGTTCTTC.

The chain carries TRBV30 and TRBJ1-1; D might be TRBD1 (6 bases). Trimming took off 3 bases at V and 1 base at J, with 9 bases between the two ends. Germline CDR1 GTSNPN, CDR2 SVGIG (reference sequence). There are 13 residues in the CDR3. The CDR3 bases are TGTGCCTGGAGGCAACAGGGGAACACTGAAGCTTTCTTT. Translated, it gives CAWRQQGNTEAFF.

The chain combines TRBV6-5 with TRBJ2-7, with D hard to call. The germline V and J ends were trimmed by 7 bases and 7 bases, with 11 bases remaining between them. This CDR3 region has 11 residues. Germline loops: CDR1 MNHEY, CDR2 SVGAGI. CDR3 residues: CASTGPSEQYF. As DNA, the CDR3 is TGTGCCAGCACCGGTCCCTCAGAGCAGTACTTC.

As for this clone: This sample also contains other DNA sequences that code for the same CDR3. This chain links TRBV5-1 with TRBJ1-1; D ambiguous. The CDR3 length is 14 residues. The germline V gene has CDR1 SGHRS and CDR2 YFSETQ. V lost 0 bases and J lost 0, with 6 bases in between. The CDR3 loop reads CASSLASMNTEAFF. The CDR3, as DNA: TGCGCCAGCAGCTTGGCTTCGATGAACACTGAAGCTTTCTTT.

This clone has a count of ten or more. This chain uses TRBV14 with TRBJ2-1, with a tentative D call TRBD2 (5 bases). Germline V lookup: CDR1 SGHDN, CDR2 FVKESK. V lost 4 bases, J lost 8 bases, and 24 bases lay in between. The CDR3 loop spans 17 amino acids. The CDR3 DNA sequence: TGTGCCAGCAGCCCCCCAGTCGTAGCGCTGAGGATCGATGAGCAGTTCTTC. Translation gives CASSPPVVALRIDEQFF.

This clone was detected once. The V gene is TRBV29-1, the J gene TRBJ2-1, with D possibly called TRBD1 or TRBD2 (5 bases each). Germline CDR1 is SQVTM and CDR2 is ANQGSEA. V gave up 7 bases and J gave up 3 bases, with 13 bases separating them. This CDR3 has 13 amino acids. In DNA form, the CDR3 reads TGCAGCGGTGGGACGGGGAGCTACAATGAGCAGTTCTTC. Its translation is CSGGTGSYNEQFF.

The V and J genes are TRBV29-1 and TRBJ2-7, with D perhaps matching TRBD1 (5 bases). The V end was cut by 4 bases, the J end by 5 bases, with 12 bases between. The CDR3 runs 12 residues. Germline V gene sequence: CDR1 SQVTM, CDR2 ANQGSEA. CDR3 in DNA: TGCAGCGTTGCAGACAGTGCCCACGAGCAGTACTTC. It translates to CSVADSAHEQYF.

This chain links TRBV5-1 with TRBJ1-1; D ambiguous. Per the germline V gene, CDR1 is SGHRS and CDR2 is YFSETQ. V shed 7 bases and J shed 1 base, with 17 bases lying between them. CDR3 size: 15 residues. The CDR3 coding sequence is TGCGCCAGCGCACTCCCCGAGTCGGGGAACACTGAAGCTTTCTTT. Residues: CASALPESGNTEAFF.

The chain is built from TRBV9 and TRBJ1-2; D call uncertain. The CDR3 spans 11 residues. V dropped 0 bases and J dropped 8 bases, with 5 bases sitting between them. Germline lookup yields CDR1 SGDLS and CDR2 YYNGEE. The CDR3 region has the DNA TGTGCCAGCAGCGTAGGACGAGGCTACACCTTC. It specifies CASSVGRGYTF.

This sequence joins TRBV2 and TRBJ2-1, with no clear D. V shed 6 bases and J shed 5 bases, with 2 bases lying between them. This CDR3 region has 10 residues. Germline CDR1 and CDR2: SNHLY and FYNNEI. CDR3 DNA sequence: TGTGCCAGCAGGGACAATGAGCAGTTCTTC. It is translated as CASRDNEQFF.

V usage is TRBV19 and J usage is TRBJ1-5; D possibly corresponds to TRBD1 (6 bases). Trimming shortened V by 3 bases and J by 6 bases, and 12 bases separated the two germline ends. The germline V gene encodes CDR1 LNHDA and CDR2 SQIVND (reference sequence). The CDR3 contains 14 residues. CDR3 sequence: CASSIPGAIQPQHF. DNA for the CDR3: TGTGCCAGTAGTATCCCAGGGGCTATTCAGCCCCAGCATTTT.

J is TRBJ2-7 and V is TRBV5-1; 7 nucleotides align to TRBD2. The J segment lost 5 bases and the V segment lost 5 bases, leaving 4 bases of the junction unmatched. This CDR3 has 12 amino acids. Looked up from germline, CDR1 is SGHRS and CDR2 is YFSETQ. The CDR3 is CASRSTSDEQYF. The CDR3 DNA reads TGCGCCAGCAGGTCTACTAGCGACGAGCAGTACTTC.

The chain uses TRBV6-1 and TRBJ1-2; 7 bases fit TRBD1. Germline CDR1 is MNHNS and CDR2 is SASEGT. The CDR3 totals 12 residues. V lost 4 bases, J lost 8 bases, and 4 bases stayed unmatched. The CDR3 region is CASSVTGRGYTF. DNA of the CDR3: TGTGCCAGCAGTGTGACAGGGAGAGGCTACACCTTC.

The chain combines TRBV7-9 with TRBJ1-4; D might be TRBD1 (6 bases). Germline V gives CDR1 SEHNR, CDR2 FQNEAQ (reference sequence). The length of the CDR3 is 17 residues. The V end was cut by 1 base, the J end by 2 bases, with 14 bases between. CDR3: CASSLGVQGSTNEKLFF. For the CDR3, the DNA is TGTGCCAGCAGCTTAGGTGTTCAGGGGTCCACTAATGAAAAACTGTTTTTT.

The chain combines TRBV27 with TRBJ1-2, with D possibly TRBD1 on 5 matching bases. Trimming shortened V by 8 bases and J by 5 bases, and 18 bases separated the two germline ends. This CDR3 is 14 amino acids long. CDR1 and CDR2 (germline): MNHEY, SMNVEV (reference sequence). The CDR3 protein is CASGRGRGRYGYTF. CDR3 nucleotides: TGTGCCAGCGGACGAGGGAGGGGCCGGTATGGCTACACCTTC.